This TCR beta chain comes out of a study of molecular identifiers for immune sequencing clone quantification (dated by TCRdb to the late 2010s). With respect to the entire study: In a replicate experiment, RNA from roughly 20,000 or 100,000 naive CD8 T cells was split into five aliquots, four of which were sequenced. The study was a methods study using CD8 T cells to benchmark molecular-identifier clustering-based TCR repertoire sequencing (MIDCIRS) and TCR RNA copy counting.

The germline V gene encodes CDR1 SGHDN and CDR2 FVKESK. Including the terminal cysteine and phenylalanine, the CDR3 comprises 15 residues. Only the CDR3 DNA is retained, 45 bases long and in frame from the first base. Between the V and J ends, shortened by 0 bases and 6 bases respectively, the junction contains 13 bases. Naive CD8 T cell libraries were made from around 18,000 to 910,000 sorted cells using 10%, 30% or 50% of purified RNA. Naive CD8 T cells, defined as CD8+CD4-CCR7+CD45RA+, were FACS-sorted into RLT Plus buffer on a BD FACSAria II. Detection sensitivity was tested by spiking Jurkat RNA equal to roughly nine TCR copies' worth into samples containing about 20,000-1,000,000 naive CD8 T cells. Enrichment of CD8 T cells was performed with RosetteSep CD8+ T Cell Enrichment Cocktail and Ficoll-Paque, after which ACK red cell lysis was carried out. Receptor libraries were prepared by PCR. Sequencing took place on an Illumina HiSeq 4000. Bulk TCR libraries were prepared as previously described, using TCR primers listed in Table S5. Purification of total RNA was performed with the Qiagen AllPrep DNA/RNA kit. Before analysis, reads from multiple sequencing runs of the same library were pooled. The study's processing was this. Reads were retained only if the reads had an exact TCR constant sequence, and the retained reads were trimmed to 150 nt and grouped according to their 12-nt molecular barcodes. Reads inside each barcode group were sub-clustered using a 15% Levenshtein threshold, and a quality-weighted consensus sequence was constructed for each RNA molecule. Non-functional sequences were excluded, and lower-count sequences lying one edit away from another sequence were also excluded. On the basis of fitting two negative binomial distributions, barcode sub-clusters with fewer than 20% of the maximum read count were discarded. TCRdb redid the processing of the public reads, applying fastp at Q25 and MiXCR, and retained in-frame beta chains. Rows are combined by CDR3 protein, so each entry shows the most common genes and DNA. The V and J calls reflect TCRdb's pipeline rather than the authors' work. This sample lists about 640,000 distinct CDR3 sequences; 20% were detected once. The top ten hold around 0.86% of the sample.

Study-level results and caveats: The sizes of highly expanded clones could end up underestimated when identical TCR molecules share a barcode. In CMV-specific effector cells, clones with more than 20 RNA copies accounted for over 99% of molecules, whereas in naive cells such clones accounted for under 1%. Spiked-in Jurkat TCR RNA equal to a single cell's worth was reported to be detectable even within one million naive CD8 T cells. The naive libraries included spiked-in Jurkat TCR RNA (about ten copies' worth), and this RNA is not part of the donor repertoire. When barcode sub-clustering was left out, chimeric consensus sequences inflated TCR diversity, with chimeras reaching as high as 47%. Approximately 3.1 recovered TCR RNA copies per cell were obtained by modeling, versus about ten by digital PCR, implying a capture efficiency of about 30%.

In its sample, this clonotype was seen many times. Its antigen remains undetermined. The input lacks base qualities; no much larger clone sits a single base away. This clonotype was sampled from a human donor in good health. Some libraries in this study had Jurkat cell RNA spiked in. The chain is made from TRBV14 and TRBJ2-3; no D gene call is confident. Source material: naive CD8+ T cells from blood, with Jurkat cell RNA spiked in. What the cell subset or site label conveys for this sample: FACS-sorted CD8+CD4-CCR7+CD45RA+ naive T cells. The DNA sequence is as follows: TGTGCCAGCAGCCAAGAAGGGCAGCTCAAGGATACGCAGTATTTT. Its coded protein is CASSQEGQLKDTQYF.